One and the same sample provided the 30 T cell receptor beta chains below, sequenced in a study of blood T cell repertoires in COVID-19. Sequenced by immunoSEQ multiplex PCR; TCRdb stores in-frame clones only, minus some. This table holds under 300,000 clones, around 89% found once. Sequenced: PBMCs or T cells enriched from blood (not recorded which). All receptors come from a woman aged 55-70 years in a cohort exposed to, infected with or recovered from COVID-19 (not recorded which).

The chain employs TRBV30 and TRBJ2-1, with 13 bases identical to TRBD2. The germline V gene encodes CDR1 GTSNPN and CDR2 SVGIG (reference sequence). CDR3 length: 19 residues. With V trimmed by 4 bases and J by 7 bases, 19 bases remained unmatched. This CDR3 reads CAWTKGTGKTSGRGNEQFF. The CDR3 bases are TGTGCCTGGACCAAAGGGACAGGCAAAACTAGCGGGAGGGGTAATGAGCAGTTCTTC.

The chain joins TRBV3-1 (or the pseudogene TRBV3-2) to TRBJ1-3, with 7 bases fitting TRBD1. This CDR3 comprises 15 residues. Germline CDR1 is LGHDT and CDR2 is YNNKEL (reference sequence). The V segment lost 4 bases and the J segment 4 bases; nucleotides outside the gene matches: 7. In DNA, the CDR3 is TGTGCCAGCAGCCGGGGCCCGGGACAGGGAAACACCATATATTTT. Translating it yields CASSRGPGQGNTIYF.

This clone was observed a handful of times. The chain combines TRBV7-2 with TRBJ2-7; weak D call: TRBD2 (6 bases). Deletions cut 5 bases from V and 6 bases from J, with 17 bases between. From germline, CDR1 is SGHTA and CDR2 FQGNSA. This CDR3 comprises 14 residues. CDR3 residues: CASSRGGPSLEQYF. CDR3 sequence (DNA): TGTGCCAGCAGCAGAGGAGGGCCATCGCTCGAGCAGTACTTC.

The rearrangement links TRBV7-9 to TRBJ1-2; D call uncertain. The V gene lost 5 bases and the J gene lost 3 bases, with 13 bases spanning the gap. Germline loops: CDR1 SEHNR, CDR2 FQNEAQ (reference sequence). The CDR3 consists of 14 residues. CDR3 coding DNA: TGTGCCAGCAGCATGACCCGGGGAGACTATGGCTACACCTTC. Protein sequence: CASSMTRGDYGYTF. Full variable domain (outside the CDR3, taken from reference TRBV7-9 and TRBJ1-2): DTGVSQNPRHKITKRGQNVTFRCDPISEHNRLYWYRQTLGQGPEFLTYFQNEAQLEKSRLLSDRFSAERPKGSFSTLEIQRTEQGDSAMYLCASSMTRGDYGYTFGSGTRLTVV.

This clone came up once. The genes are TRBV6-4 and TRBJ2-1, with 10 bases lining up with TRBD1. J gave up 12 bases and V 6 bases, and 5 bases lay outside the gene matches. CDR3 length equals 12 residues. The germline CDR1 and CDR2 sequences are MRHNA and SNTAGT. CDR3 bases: TGTGCCAGCAGGCGGGACAGGGGACCGCAGTTCTTC. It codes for CASRRDRGPQFF.

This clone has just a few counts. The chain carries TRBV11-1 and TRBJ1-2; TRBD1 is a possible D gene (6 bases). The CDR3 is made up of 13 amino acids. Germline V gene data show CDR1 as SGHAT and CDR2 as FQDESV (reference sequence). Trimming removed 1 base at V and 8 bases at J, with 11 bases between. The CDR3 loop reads CASSLVRGHGYTF. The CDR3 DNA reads TGTGCCAGCAGCTTAGTGCGGGGGCACGGCTACACCTTC.

The CDR3 sequence is CASSEVGVKETQYF. CDR3 in DNA: TGTGCCAGCAGTGAAGTGGGAGTGAAAGAGACCCAGTACTTC. This chain joins TRBV6-1 and TRBJ2-5; D perhaps matches TRBD2 (5 bases). V lost 1 base to trimming and J lost 3 bases, with 9 bases between them. The CDR3 spans 14 residues. Germline V gene data show CDR1 as MNHNS and CDR2 as SASEGT.

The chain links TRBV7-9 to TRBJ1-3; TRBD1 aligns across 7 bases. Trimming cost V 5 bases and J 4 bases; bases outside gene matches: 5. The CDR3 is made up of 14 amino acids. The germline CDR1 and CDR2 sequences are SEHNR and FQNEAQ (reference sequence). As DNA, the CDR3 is TGTGCCAGCAGCCACGGGGACAGCGGAAACACCATATATTTT. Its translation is CASSHGDSGNTIYF.

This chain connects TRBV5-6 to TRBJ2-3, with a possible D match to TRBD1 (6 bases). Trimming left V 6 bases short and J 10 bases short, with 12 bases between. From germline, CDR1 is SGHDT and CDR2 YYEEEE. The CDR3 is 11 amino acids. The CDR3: CASIGGSAQYF. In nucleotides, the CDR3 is TGTGCCAGCATAGGGGGTAGTGCGCAGTATTTT.

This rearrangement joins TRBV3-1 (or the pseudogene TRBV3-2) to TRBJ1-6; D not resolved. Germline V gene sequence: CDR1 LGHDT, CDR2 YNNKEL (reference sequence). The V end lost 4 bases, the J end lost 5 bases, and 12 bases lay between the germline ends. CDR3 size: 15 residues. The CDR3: CASSLQMLDNSPLHF. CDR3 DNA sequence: TGTGCCAGCAGCCTCCAGATGTTGGATAATTCACCCCTCCACTTT.

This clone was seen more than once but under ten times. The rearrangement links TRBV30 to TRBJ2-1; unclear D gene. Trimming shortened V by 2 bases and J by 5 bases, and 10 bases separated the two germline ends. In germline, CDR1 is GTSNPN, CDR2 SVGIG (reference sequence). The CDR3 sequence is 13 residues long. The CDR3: CAWSTGLHNEQFF. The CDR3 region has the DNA TGTGCCTGGAGTACCGGGTTACACAATGAGCAGTTCTTC.

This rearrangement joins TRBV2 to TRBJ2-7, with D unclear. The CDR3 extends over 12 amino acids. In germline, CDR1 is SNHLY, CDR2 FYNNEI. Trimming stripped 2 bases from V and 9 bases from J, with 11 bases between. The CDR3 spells CASSETELGQYF. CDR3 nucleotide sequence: TGTGCCAGCAGTGAAACGGAGCTGGGGCAGTACTTC.

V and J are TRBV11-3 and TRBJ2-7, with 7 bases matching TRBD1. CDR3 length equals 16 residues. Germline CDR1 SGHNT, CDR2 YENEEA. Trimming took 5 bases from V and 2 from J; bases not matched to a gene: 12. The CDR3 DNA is TGTGCCAGCAGCACGCGACAGGGCCCGACACCCTACGAGCAGTACTTC. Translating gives CASSTRQGPTPYEQYF.

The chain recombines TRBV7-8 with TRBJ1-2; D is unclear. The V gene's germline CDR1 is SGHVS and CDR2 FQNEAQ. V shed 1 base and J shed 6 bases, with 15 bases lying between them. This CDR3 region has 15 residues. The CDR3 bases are TGTGCCAGCAGCTTAGACTTTGTCGGTTCGAATGGCTACACCTTC. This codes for CASSLDFVGSNGYTF.

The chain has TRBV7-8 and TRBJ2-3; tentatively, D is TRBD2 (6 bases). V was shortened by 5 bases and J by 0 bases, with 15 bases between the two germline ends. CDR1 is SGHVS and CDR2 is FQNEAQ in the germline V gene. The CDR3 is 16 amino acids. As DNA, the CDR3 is TGTGCCAGCAGCCCCTATGGCCTAGCGAGCACAGATACGCAGTATTTT. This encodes CASSPYGLASTDTQYF.

CDR3 sequence reads: CASSLAPSGGPYEQYF. CDR3 nucleotides: TGTGCCAGCAGCTTAGCCCCTAGCGGGGGACCCTACGAGCAGTACTTC. The V gene is TRBV7-2, the J gene TRBJ2-7; 10 bases fit TRBD2. Germline V gene data show CDR1 as SGHTA and CDR2 as FQGNSA. Trimming took 0 bases from V and 2 from J; bases not matched to a gene: 4. The CDR3 covers 16 residues.

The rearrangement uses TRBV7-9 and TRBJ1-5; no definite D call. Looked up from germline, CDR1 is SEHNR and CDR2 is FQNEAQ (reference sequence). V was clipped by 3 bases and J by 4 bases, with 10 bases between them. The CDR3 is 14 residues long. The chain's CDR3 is CASSFGSPNQPQHF. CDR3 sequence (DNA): TGTGCCAGCAGCTTCGGGTCCCCTAATCAGCCCCAGCATTTT.

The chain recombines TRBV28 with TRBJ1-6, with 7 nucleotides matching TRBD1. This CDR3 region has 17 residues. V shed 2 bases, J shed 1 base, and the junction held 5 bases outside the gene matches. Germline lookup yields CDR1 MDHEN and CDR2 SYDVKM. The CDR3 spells CASSLAGGRSYNSPLHF. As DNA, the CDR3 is TGTGCCAGCAGTTTAGCAGGGGGTCGATCCTATAATTCACCCCTCCACTTT.

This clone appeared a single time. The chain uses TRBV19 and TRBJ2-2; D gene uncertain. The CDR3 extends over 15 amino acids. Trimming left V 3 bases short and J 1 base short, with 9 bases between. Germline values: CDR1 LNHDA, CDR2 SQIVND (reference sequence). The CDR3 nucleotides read TGTGCCAGTAGTATCCCCTACGGGAACACCGGGGAGCTGTTTTTT. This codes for CASSIPYGNTGELFF.

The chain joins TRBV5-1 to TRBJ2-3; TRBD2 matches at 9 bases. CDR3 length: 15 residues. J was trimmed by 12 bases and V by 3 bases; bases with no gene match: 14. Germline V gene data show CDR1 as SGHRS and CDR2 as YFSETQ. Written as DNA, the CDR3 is TGCGCCAGCAGCTCCTCGGGAGCGGGAGGCCTACCACAGTATTTT. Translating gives CASSSSGAGGLPQYF.

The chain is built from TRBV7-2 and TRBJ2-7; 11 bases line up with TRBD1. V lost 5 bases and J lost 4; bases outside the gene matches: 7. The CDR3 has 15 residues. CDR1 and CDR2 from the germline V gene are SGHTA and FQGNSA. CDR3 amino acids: CASSPAGTGGYEQYF. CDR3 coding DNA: TGTGCCAGCAGCCCCGCCGGGACAGGGGGGTACGAGCAGTACTTC.

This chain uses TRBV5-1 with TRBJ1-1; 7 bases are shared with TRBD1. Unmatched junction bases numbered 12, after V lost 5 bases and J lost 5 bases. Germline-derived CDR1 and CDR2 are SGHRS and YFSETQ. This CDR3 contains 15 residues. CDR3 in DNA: TGCGCCAGCAGTCGTATGACAGGGAGCAAAACTGAAGCTTTCTTT. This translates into CASSRMTGSKTEAFF.

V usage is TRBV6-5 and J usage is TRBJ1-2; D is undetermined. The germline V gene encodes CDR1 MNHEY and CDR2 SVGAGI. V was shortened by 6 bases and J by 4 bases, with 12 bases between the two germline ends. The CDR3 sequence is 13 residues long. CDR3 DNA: TGTGCCAGCAGCGGCCCGGGAGGCTATGGCTACACCTTC. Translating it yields CASSGPGGYGYTF.

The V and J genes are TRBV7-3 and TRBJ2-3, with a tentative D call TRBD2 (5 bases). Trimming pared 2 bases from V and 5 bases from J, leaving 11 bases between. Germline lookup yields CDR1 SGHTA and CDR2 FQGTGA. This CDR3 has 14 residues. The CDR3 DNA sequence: TGTGCCAGCAGCTTAGCCCCAGGAGGAGATACGCAGTATTTT. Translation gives CASSLAPGGDTQYF.

The CDR3 DNA follows: TGTGCCAGCAGTTTAGGGGGGGGGAGAGATACGCAGTATTTT. Its translation is CASSLGGGRDTQYF. The rearrangement joins TRBV28 to TRBJ2-3; 7 bases line up with TRBD2. V dropped 2 bases and J dropped 5; count of bases not matched to a gene: 4. CDR1 is MDHEN and CDR2 is SYDVKM in the germline V gene. The CDR3 spans 14 residues.

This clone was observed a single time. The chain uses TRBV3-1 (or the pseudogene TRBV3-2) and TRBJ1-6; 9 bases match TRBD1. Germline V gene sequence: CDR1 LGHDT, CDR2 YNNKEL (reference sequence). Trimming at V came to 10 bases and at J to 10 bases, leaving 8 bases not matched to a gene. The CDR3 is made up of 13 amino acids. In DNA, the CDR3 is TGTGCCACTATGGACAGGGGAAACTCACCCCTCCACTTT. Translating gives CATMDRGNSPLHF.

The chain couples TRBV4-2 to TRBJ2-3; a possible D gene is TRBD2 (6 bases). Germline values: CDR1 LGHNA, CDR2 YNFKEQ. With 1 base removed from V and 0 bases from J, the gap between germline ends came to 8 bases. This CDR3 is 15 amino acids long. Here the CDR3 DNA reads TGTGCCAGCAGCCAAGCCAGCGGGAGCACAGATACGCAGTATTTT. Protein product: CASSQASGSTDTQYF.

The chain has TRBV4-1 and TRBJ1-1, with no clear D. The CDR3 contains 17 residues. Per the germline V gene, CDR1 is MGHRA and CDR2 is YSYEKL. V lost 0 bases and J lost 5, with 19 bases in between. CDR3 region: CASSQDSVRLKRTEAFF. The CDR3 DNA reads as TGCGCCAGCAGCCAAGATTCGGTACGACTCAAAAGGACTGAAGCTTTCTTT.

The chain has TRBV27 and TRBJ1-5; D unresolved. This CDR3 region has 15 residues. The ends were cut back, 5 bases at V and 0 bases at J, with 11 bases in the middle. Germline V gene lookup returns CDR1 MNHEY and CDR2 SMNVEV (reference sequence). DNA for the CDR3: TGTGCCAGCAGTCGTAACAGTGATAGCAATCAGCCCCAGCATTTT. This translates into CASSRNSDSNQPQHF.

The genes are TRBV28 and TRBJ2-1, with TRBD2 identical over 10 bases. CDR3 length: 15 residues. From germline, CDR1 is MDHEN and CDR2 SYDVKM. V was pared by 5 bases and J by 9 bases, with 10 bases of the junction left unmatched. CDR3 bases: TGTGCCAGCAGTGTAAGCGGGAGGGCCGTAGGTGAGCAGTTCTTC. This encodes CASSVSGRAVGEQFF.